This T cell receptor (beta chain) was captured in a study of cytomegalovirus exposure and HLA in healthy donors. Turning to the study itself: Findings of an earlier analysis included roughly 110 million unique TCR beta sequences from 170 million or so T cells.

Turning to this clone: Antigen: not known.

General study points: Fewer N-insertions than the 666-donor mean were reportedly shown by an Asian-associated ancestry cluster in a later analysis. Most TCR beta V segments were productive about 87% or about 30% of the time in an earlier analysis. In vitro, three CMV-associated chains proved specific for CMV antigens.

V was pared by 10 bases and J by 8 bases, with 11 bases between. The CDR3 runs 10 residues. CDR1 is MNHEY and CDR2 is SVGAGI in the germline V gene. The study ran its PCR with 60 Vbeta and 13 Jbeta primers. TCRdb's table, derived via immunoSEQ multiplex PCR, lists solely in-frame clones and lacks some. The sample has roughly 60,000 clones, 70% to 85% seen once; the top ten hold about 3.6%. The rearrangement uses TRBV6-5 and TRBJ1-2; possible D gene TRBD1, 5 bases. This clonotype originated in a woman in her 40s in good health and CMV-seropositive. The sample comprised PBMCs. The DNA of the CDR3 is TGTGCCATCGGACATGAAGGCTACACCTTC. Amino acid sequence: CAIGHEGYTF.